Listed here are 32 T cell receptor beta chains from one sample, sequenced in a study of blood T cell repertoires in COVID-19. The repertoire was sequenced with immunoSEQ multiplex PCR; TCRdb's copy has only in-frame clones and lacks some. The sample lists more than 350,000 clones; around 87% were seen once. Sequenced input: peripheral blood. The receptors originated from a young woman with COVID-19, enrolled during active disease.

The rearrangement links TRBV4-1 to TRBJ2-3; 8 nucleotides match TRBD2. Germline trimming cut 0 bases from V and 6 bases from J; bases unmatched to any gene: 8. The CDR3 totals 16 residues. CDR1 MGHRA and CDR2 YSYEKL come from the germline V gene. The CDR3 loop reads CASSQDPGRARDTQYF. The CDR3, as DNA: TGCGCCAGCAGCCAAGACCCCGGGAGGGCCAGGGATACGCAGTATTTT.

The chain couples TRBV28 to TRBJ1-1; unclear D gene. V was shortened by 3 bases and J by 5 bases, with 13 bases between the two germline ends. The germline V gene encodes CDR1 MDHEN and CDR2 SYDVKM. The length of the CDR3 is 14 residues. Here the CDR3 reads CASSFGDPGTEAFF. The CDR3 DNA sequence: TGTGCCAGCAGTTTCGGCGACCCGGGAACTGAAGCTTTCTTT.

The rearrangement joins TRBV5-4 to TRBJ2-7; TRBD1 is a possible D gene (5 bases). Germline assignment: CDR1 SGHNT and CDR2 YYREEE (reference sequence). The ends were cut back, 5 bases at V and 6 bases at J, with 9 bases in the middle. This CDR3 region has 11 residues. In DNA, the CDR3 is TGTGCCAGCAGGGTTGGGGCCGAGCAGTACTTC. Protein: CASRVGAEQYF.

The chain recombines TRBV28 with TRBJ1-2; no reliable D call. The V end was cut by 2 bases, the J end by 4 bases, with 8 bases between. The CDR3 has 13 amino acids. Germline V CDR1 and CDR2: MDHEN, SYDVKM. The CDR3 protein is CASSLGWSYGYTF. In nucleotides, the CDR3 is TGTGCCAGCAGTTTAGGCTGGAGCTATGGCTACACCTTC.

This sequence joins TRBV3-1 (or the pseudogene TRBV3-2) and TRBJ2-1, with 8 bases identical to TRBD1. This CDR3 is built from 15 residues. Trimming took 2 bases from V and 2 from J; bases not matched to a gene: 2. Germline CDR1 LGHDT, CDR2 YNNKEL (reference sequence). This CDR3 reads CASSQTGGTYNEQFF. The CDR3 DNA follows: TGTGCCAGCAGCCAAACAGGGGGGACCTACAATGAGCAGTTCTTC.

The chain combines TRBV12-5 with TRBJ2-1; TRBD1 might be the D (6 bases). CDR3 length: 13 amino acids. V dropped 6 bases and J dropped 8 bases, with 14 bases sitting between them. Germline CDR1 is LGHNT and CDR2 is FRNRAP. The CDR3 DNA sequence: TGTGCTAGTGGCCGCCCACAGGGTCATGAGCAGTTCTTC. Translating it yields CASGRPQGHEQFF.

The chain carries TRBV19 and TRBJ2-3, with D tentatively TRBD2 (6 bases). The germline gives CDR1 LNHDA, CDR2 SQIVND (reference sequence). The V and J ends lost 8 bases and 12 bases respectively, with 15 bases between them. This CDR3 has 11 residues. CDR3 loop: CASGDSQGQYF. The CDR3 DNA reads TGTGCCAGTGGGGACTCGCAGGGCCAGTATTTT.

The CDR3 DNA reads as TGTGCCAGCAGCTCAAGGGTGGGGGCCGCCAGGGCGCAGTATTTT. Its translation is CASSSRVGAARAQYF. This chain joins TRBV14 and TRBJ2-3, with D maybe TRBD1 (6 bases). The CDR3 is 15 residues long. Trimming removed 5 bases from V and 10 bases from J, with 22 bases in between. Germline values: CDR1 SGHDN, CDR2 FVKESK.

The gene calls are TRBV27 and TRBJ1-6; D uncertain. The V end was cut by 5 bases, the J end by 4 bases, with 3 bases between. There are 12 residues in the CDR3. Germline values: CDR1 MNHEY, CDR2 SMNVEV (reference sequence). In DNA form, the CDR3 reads TGTGCCAGCAGTCAGTATAATTCACCCCTCCACTTT. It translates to CASSQYNSPLHF.

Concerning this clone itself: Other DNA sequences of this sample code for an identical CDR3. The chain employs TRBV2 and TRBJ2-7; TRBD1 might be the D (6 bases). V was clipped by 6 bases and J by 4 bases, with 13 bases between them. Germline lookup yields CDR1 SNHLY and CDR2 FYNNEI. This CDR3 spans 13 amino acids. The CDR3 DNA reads TGTGCCAGCAGCCGGGACATTGGATACGAGCAGTACTTC. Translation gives CASSRDIGYEQYF.

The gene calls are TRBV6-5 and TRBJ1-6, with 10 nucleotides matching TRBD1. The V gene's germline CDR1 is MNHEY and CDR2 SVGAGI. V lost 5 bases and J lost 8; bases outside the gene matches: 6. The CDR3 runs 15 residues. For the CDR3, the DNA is TGTGCCAGCAGTACGGGGGACAGGGGATATTCACCCCTCCACTTT. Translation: CASSTGDRGYSPLHF.

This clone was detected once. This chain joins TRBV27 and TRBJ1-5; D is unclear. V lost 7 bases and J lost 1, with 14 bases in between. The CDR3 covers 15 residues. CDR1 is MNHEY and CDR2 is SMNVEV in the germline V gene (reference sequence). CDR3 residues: CASNPVGGSNQPQHF. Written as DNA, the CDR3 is TGTGCCAGCAATCCCGTGGGAGGAAGCAATCAGCCCCAGCATTTT.

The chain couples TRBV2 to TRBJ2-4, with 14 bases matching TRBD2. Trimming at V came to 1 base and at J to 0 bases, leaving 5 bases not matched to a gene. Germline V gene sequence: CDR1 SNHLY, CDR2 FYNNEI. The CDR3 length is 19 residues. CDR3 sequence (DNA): TGTGCCAGCAGTGAAGAGGGACTAGCGGGAGCTCTAGCCAAAAACATTCAGTACTTC. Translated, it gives CASSEEGLAGALAKNIQYF. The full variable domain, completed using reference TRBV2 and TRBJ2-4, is EPEVTQTPSHQVTQMGQEVILRCVPISNHLYFYWYRQILGQKVEFLVSFYNNEISEKSEIFDDQFSVERPDGSNFTLKIRSTKLEDSAMYFCASSEEGLAGALAKNIQYFGAGTRLSVL.

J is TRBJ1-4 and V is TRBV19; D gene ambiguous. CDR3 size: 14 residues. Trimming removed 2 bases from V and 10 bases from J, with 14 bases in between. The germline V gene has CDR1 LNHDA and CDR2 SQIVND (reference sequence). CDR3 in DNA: TGTGCCAGTAGTATACGCGACGGACTGGGAAAACTGTTTTTT. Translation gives CASSIRDGLGKLFF.

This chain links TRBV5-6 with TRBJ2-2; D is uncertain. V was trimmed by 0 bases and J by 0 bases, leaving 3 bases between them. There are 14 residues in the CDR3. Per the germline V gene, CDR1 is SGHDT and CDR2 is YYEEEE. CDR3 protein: CASSLGANTGELFF. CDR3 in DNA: TGTGCCAGCAGCTTGGGCGCGAACACCGGGGAGCTGTTTTTT.

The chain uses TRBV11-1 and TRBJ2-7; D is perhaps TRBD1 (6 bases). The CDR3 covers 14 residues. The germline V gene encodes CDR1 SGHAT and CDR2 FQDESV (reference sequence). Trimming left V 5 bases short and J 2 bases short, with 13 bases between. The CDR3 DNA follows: TGTGCCAGCAGCAAAGACAGGCCGGCCTACGAGCAGTACTTC. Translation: CASSKDRPAYEQYF.

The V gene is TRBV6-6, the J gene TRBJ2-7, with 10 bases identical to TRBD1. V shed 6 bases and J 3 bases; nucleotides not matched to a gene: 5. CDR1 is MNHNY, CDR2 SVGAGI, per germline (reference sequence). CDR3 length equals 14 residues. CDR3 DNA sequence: TGTGCCAGCAGGGGGACAGGGGATTTCTACGAGCAGTACTTC. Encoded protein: CASRGTGDFYEQYF.

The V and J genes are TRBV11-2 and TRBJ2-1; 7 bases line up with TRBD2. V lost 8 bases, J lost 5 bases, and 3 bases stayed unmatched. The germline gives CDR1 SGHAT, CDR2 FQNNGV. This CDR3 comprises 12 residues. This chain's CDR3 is CASRGSHNEQFF. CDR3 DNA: TGTGCCAGCCGCGGGAGCCACAATGAGCAGTTCTTC.

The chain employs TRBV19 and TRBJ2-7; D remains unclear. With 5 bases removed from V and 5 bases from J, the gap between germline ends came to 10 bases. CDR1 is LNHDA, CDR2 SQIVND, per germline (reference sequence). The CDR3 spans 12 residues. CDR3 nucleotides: TGTGCCAGTAGTCCCTCCTCTAACGAGCAGTACTTC. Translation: CASSPSSNEQYF.

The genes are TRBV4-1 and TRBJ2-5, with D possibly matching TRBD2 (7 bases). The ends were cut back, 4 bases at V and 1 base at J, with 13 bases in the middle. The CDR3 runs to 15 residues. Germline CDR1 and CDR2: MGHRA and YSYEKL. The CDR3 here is CASSPQGGAQETQYF. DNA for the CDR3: TGCGCCAGCAGCCCCCAAGGGGGGGCCCAAGAGACCCAGTACTTC.

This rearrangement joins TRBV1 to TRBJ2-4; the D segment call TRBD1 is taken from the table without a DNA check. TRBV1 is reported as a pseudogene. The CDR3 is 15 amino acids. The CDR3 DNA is TGCACCAGCAGCCAACCCGACAGGGAGCTTAAGATTCAGTACTTC. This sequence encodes CTSSQPDRELKIQYF.

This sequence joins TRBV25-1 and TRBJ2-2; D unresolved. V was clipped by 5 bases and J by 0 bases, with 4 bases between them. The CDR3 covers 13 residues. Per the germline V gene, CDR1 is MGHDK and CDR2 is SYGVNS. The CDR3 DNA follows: TGTGCCAGCAGTAACACGAACACCGGGGAGCTGTTTTTT. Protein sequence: CASSNTNTGELFF.

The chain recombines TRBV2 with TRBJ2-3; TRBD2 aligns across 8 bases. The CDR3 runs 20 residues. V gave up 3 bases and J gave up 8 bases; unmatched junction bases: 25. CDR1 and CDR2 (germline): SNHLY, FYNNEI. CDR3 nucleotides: TGTGCCAGCAGTGATCACAAAGGGACTAGATCTGGTGGCACAGATGGTACGCAGTATTTT. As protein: CASSDHKGTRSGGTDGTQYF.

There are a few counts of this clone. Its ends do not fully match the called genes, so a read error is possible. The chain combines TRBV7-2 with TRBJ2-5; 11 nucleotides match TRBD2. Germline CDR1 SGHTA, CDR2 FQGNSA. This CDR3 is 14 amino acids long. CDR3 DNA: TGTGCCAGCAGCCTAGCGGGAGGTAGGGTGACCCAGTACTTC. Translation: CASSLAGGRVTQYF.

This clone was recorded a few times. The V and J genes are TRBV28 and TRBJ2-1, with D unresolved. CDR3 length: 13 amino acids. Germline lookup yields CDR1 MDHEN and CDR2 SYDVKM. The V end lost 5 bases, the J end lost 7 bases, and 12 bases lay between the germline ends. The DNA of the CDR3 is TGTGCCAGCAGTCCCTCTTATTCGAATGAGCAGTTCTTC. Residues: CASSPSYSNEQFF.

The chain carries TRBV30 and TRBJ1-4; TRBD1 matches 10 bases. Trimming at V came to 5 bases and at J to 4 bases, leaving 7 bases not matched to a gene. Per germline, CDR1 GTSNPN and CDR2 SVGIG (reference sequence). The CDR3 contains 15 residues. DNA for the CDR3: TGTGCCTGGGGGCCGGGACAGGGGAATAATGAAAAACTGTTTTTT. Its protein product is CAWGPGQGNNEKLFF.

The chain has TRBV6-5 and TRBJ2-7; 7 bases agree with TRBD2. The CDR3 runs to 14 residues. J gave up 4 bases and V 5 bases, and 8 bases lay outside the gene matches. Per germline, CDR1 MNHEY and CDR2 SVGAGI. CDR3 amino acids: CASSLAGARYEQYF. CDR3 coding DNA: TGTGCCAGCAGTCTGGCGGGAGCACGGTACGAGCAGTACTTC.

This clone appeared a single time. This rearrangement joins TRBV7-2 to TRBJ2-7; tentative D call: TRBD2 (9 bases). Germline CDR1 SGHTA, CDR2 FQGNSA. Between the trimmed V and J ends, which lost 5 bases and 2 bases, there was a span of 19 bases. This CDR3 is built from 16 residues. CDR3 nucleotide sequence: TGTGCCAGCAGCCTTAGCGGGGGACAGGACCCCTACGAGCAGTACTTC. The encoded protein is CASSLSGGQDPYEQYF.

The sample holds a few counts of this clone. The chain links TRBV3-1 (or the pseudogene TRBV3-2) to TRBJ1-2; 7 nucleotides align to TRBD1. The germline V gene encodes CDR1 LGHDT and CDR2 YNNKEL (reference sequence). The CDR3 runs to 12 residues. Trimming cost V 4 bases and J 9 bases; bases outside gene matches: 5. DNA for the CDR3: TGTGCCAGCAGCCGCCGGGACAGTCGCTACACCTTC. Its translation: CASSRRDSRYTF.

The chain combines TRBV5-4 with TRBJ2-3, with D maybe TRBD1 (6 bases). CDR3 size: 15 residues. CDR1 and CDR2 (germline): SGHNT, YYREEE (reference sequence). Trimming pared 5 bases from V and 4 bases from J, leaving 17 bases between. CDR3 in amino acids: CASSPPQGEADTQYF. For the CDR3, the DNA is TGTGCCAGCAGTCCCCCACAGGGTGAGGCAGATACGCAGTATTTT.

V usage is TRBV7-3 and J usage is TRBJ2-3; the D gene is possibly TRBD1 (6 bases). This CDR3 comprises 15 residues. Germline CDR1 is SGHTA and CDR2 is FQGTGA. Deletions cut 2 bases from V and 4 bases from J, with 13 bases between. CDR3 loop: CASSLVSRGADTQYF. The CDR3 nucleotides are TGTGCCAGCAGCTTAGTGAGCAGGGGTGCAGATACGCAGTATTTT.

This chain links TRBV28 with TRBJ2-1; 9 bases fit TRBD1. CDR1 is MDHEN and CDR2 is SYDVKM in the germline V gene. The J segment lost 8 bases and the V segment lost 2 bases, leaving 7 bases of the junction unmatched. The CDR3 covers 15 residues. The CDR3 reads CASSLEGQGIDEQFF. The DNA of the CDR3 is TGTGCCAGCAGTTTAGAGGGACAGGGCATCGATGAGCAGTTCTTC.